Following are 21 T cell receptor beta chains from one sample sequenced in a study of response to subunit inactivated influenza vaccine. MiXCR was run by TCRdb on the RT-PCR reads, yielding one entry per CDR3 protein. The data show 290,000 or so distinct CDR3 sequences, roughly 22% seen once. The material was PBMCs from blood, obtained roughly 20 months after vaccination. All receptors derive from a man between 50 and 69 years old who received an inactivated influenza vaccine.

The chain couples TRBV4-3 to TRBJ2-6; maybe TRBD1 (6 bases). The length of the CDR3 is 16 residues. CDR1 is LGHNA, CDR2 YSLEER, per germline. Trimming stripped 10 bases from V and 0 bases from J, with 16 bases between. CDR3 amino acids: CAIKGDRSSGANVLTF. The CDR3 coding sequence is TGCGCCATCAAGGGGGATAGAAGCTCTGGGGCCAACGTCCTGACTTTC.

This clonotype was seen a handful of times. The rearrangement links TRBV7-2 to TRBJ1-3; D remains ambiguous. The germline gives CDR1 SGHTA, CDR2 FQGNSA. Trimming pared 6 bases from V and 0 bases from J, leaving 12 bases between. The CDR3 is made up of 15 amino acids. For the CDR3, the DNA is TGTGCCAGCAGGACCGGGTCCCACTCTGGAAACACCATATATTTT. Amino acids: CASRTGSHSGNTIYF.

There are a few counts of this clonotype. The V call is TRBV5-5, the J call TRBJ2-4; 7 bases are a match to TRBD2. The ends lost 3 bases at V and 0 bases at J; junction bases unmatched: 9. The CDR3 is 17 amino acids. Germline lookup yields CDR1 SGHKS and CDR2 YYEKEE (reference sequence). CDR3 region: CASSWLRGELAKNIQYF. The CDR3 DNA reads TGTGCCAGCAGCTGGCTCCGGGGGGAACTAGCCAAAAACATTCAGTACTTC.

This clonotype has more than one count but fewer than ten. The chain joins TRBV4-2 to TRBJ1-6; unclear D gene. V dropped 0 bases and J dropped 0 bases, with 12 bases sitting between them. The germline CDR1 and CDR2 sequences are LGHNA and YNFKEQ. This CDR3 is 18 amino acids long. CDR3 bases: TGTGCCAGCAGCCAAGAGCCCCCCGGGAGCTCCTATAATTCACCCCTCCACTTT. It is translated as CASSQEPPGSSYNSPLHF.

CDR3 region: CASSPLTSTDTQYF. CDR3 nucleotides: TGTGCCAGCAGTCCACTTACTAGCACAGATACGCAGTATTTT. The chain carries TRBV6-2 or TRBV6-3 and TRBJ2-3; D is undetermined. Trimming left V 5 bases short and J 0 bases short, with 9 bases between. The length of the CDR3 is 14 residues. The germline V gene encodes CDR1 MNHEY and CDR2 SVGEGT.

J is TRBJ2-7 and V is TRBV11-1, with TRBD2 matching 10 bases. The V segment lost 4 bases and the J segment 2 bases; nucleotides outside the gene matches: 5. Looked up from germline, CDR1 is SGHAT and CDR2 is FQDESV (reference sequence). The CDR3 spans 15 residues. In nucleotides, the CDR3 is TGTGCCAGCAGCTCACCAGCGGGGGGGCCCTACGAGCAGTACTTC. This gives the protein CASSSPAGGPYEQYF.

At least ten counts were recorded for this clonotype. This rearrangement joins TRBV11-2 to TRBJ1-1, with D hard to call. Germline CDR1 is SGHAT and CDR2 is FQNNGV. CDR3 length equals 14 residues. Deletions cut 1 base from V and 0 bases from J, with 6 bases between. The CDR3, as DNA: TGTGCCAGCAGCTTAGGGCTCCTGAACACTGAAGCTTTCTTT. As protein: CASSLGLLNTEAFF.

This clonotype occurred a few times. The V call is TRBV3-1, the J call TRBJ2-7; 9 bases are a match to TRBD1. The CDR3 has 16 amino acids. Germline-derived CDR1 and CDR2 are LGHDT and YNNKEL (reference sequence). Germline trimming cut 2 bases from V and 2 bases from J; bases unmatched to any gene: 7. CDR3 amino acids: CASSQTPGQGAYEQYF. The CDR3 nucleotides read TGTGCCAGCAGCCAAACCCCGGGACAGGGAGCCTACGAGCAGTACTTC.

This clonotype was recorded a few times. The V call is TRBV2, the J call TRBJ2-3, with D uncertain. There are 16 residues in the CDR3. Trimming took off 1 base at V and 6 bases at J, with 17 bases between the two ends. Germline V gene sequence: CDR1 SNHLY, CDR2 FYNNEI. The CDR3 protein is CASSEDWTLLMDTQYF. As DNA, the CDR3 is TGTGCCAGCAGTGAAGATTGGACCTTACTAATGGATACGCAGTATTTT.

The chain recombines TRBV28 with TRBJ2-7; D may be TRBD1 (6 bases). Germline CDR1 is MDHEN and CDR2 is SYDVKM. Trimming left V 6 bases short and J 3 bases short, with 18 bases between. The CDR3 is made up of 15 amino acids. DNA for the CDR3: TGTGCCAGCAGCCCGGCGCAGGCAGGGGTCTACGAGCAGTACTTC. Translation gives CASSPAQAGVYEQYF.

This clonotype was picked up a small number of times. Written as DNA, the CDR3 is TGTGCCATCGCCGCGGGACTGCACATGAACACTGAAGCTTTCTTT. Translation: CAIAAGLHMNTEAFF. V and J are TRBV10-3 and TRBJ1-1, with D possibly matching TRBD1 (5 bases). V was cut by 8 bases and J by 0 bases, with 16 bases left in between. Germline V gives CDR1 ENHRY, CDR2 SYGVKD. This CDR3 is 15 amino acids long.

This clonotype was counted between two and nine times. This chain connects TRBV20-1 to TRBJ1-5; D perhaps matches TRBD1 (5 bases). Trimming stripped 0 bases from V and 7 bases from J, with 16 bases between. CDR3 length equals 15 residues. Germline CDR1 is DFQATT and CDR2 is SNEGSKA (reference sequence). CDR3 bases: TGCAGTGCTAGAGATAGGGTGGGGGTACAACAGCCCCAGCATTTT. It yields the protein CSARDRVGVQQPQHF.

This chain links TRBV10-1 with TRBJ1-1; 9 bases are shared with TRBD1. CDR3 length: 14 residues. Germline V gives CDR1 WNHNN, CDR2 SYGVQD (reference sequence). The V and J ends lost 11 bases and 9 bases, in that order; junction bases with no gene match: 16. The CDR3 nucleotides are TGCGCCGGCGAGACGACAGGGGGGATTTGGAAAGCTTTCTTT. This sequence encodes CAGETTGGIWKAFF.

This clonotype was seen ten or more times. The chain employs TRBV5-1 and TRBJ1-1; D is ambiguous. This CDR3 is 14 amino acids long. CDR1 and CDR2 from the germline V gene are SGHRS and YFSETQ. V lost 0 bases to trimming and J lost 4 bases, with 10 bases between them. CDR3 region: CASSLAGGRTEAFF. The DNA of the CDR3 is TGCGCCAGCAGCTTGGCGGGCGGGCGCACTGAAGCTTTCTTT. Complete variable domain (other parts from reference TRBV5-1 and TRBJ1-1): KAGVTQTPRYLIKTRGQQVTLSCSPISGHRSVSWYQQTPGQGLQFLFEYFSETQRNKGNFPGRFSGRQFSNSRSEMNVSTLELGDSALYLCASSLAGGRTEAFFGQGTRLTVV.

This clonotype appeared a few times. V is TRBV7-9 and J is TRBJ1-2; 8 bases are shared with TRBD1. The J segment lost 4 bases and the V segment lost 1 base, leaving 8 bases of the junction unmatched. The CDR3 spans 16 residues. Looked up from germline, CDR1 is SEHNR and CDR2 is FQNEAQ (reference sequence). The CDR3 loop reads CASSLGIGTGSYGYTF. The CDR3 region has the DNA TGTGCCAGCAGCTTAGGGATCGGGACAGGTAGCTATGGCTACACCTTC.

This clonotype was detected ten times or more. The V and J genes are TRBV15 and TRBJ1-1; D ambiguous. Germline loops: CDR1 LNHNV, CDR2 YYDKDF (reference sequence). V was clipped by 0 bases and J by 0 bases, with 8 bases between them. The CDR3 sequence is 15 residues long. CDR3 in DNA: TGTGCCACCAGCAGAGATATAACGGTGAACACTGAAGCTTTCTTT. Translation: CATSRDITVNTEAFF.

The rearrangement uses TRBV5-8 and TRBJ2-2; 7 bases fit TRBD2. The CDR3 contains 16 residues. Germline V CDR1 and CDR2: SGHTS, YDEGEE. Trimming removed 6 bases from V and 0 bases from J; junction bases left unmatched: 8. The CDR3 nucleotides are TGTGCCAGCAATTGGGCGGGAGTCGCGAACACCGGGGAGCTGTTTTTT. It codes for CASNWAGVANTGELFF.

The chain employs TRBV18 and TRBJ2-1; D gene uncertain. With 5 bases removed from V and 7 bases from J, the gap between germline ends came to 12 bases. Germline V gene data show CDR1 as KGHSH and CDR2 as LQKENI. CDR3 size: 13 residues. CDR3 in amino acids: CASSSYQANEQFF. The CDR3 DNA sequence: TGTGCCAGCTCATCCTACCAGGCGAATGAGCAGTTCTTC. The full variable domain, its missing parts supplied by reference TRBV18 and TRBJ2-1, is NAGVMQNPRHLVRRRGQEARLRCSPMKGHSHVYWYRQLPEEGLKFMVYLQKENIIDESGMPKERFSAEFPKEGPSILRIQQVVRGDSAAYFCASSSYQANEQFFGPGTRLTVL.

The chain has TRBV4-3 and TRBJ1-4, with TRBD1 identical over 7 bases. Losses at the gene ends were 4 bases for V and 7 bases for J; bases not matched to a gene: 9. Germline loops: CDR1 LGHNA, CDR2 YSLEER. The CDR3 runs to 15 residues. CDR3 residues: CASSRTGVAFEKLFF. CDR3 nucleotides: TGCGCCAGCAGCCGAACAGGGGTCGCCTTTGAAAAACTGTTTTTT.

This clonotype was counted between two and nine times. The rearrangement links TRBV20-1 to TRBJ2-7; D is uncertain. CDR3 length: 11 amino acids. Germline CDR1 DFQATT, CDR2 SNEGSKA (reference sequence). V was pared by 0 bases and J by 6 bases, with 6 bases between. Here the CDR3 reads CSARDSPEQYF. Written as DNA, the CDR3 is TGCAGTGCTAGAGACAGCCCCGAGCAGTACTTC.

Comment on this clonotype: An end of the junction differs from the germline gene, which may be a read error. The chain employs TRBV5-1 and TRBJ1-1; D gene ambiguous. Germline V gives CDR1 SGHRS, CDR2 YFSETQ. The CDR3 extends over 13 amino acids. CDR3 sequence reads: CASRVGMNTEVFF. Here the CDR3 DNA reads TGCGCCAGCAGGGTAGGCATGAACACTGAAGTTTTCTTT.